The clone carrying this TCR beta chain was counted only a few times. The antigen remains undetermined. The data originate from a study of blood T cells in healthy people across ages. Trimming shortened V by 0 bases and J by 7 bases, and 23 bases separated the two germline ends. Germline CDR1 is GTSNPN and CDR2 is SVGIG (reference sequence). This CDR3 region has 17 residues. The study's findings and limits: The recorded TCR beta diversity per million T cells decreased in a roughly linear manner with age.

A J-beta primer mix and a sample-barcoded 5' primer were used in a second PCR of about 7 to 12 cycles. Each CDR3 protein is one row after TCRdb ran MiXCR on the 5' RACE reads. The profile shows 590,000 or so distinct CDR3 sequences, around 31% of them singletons. This TCR was recovered from a woman older than 75 in good health. The source material was blood. This chain connects TRBV30 to TRBJ2-3; D may be TRBD2 (6 bases). In DNA, the CDR3 is TGTGCCTGGAGTGTGTATGTGGGGGGTCAGCTAGGATATACGCAGTATTTT. Translating gives CAWSVYVGGQLGYTQYF. Combining the CDR3 with reference TRBV30 and TRBJ2-3 gives the whole variable domain SQTIHQWPATLVQPVGSPLSLECTVEGTSNPNLYWYRQAAGRGLQLLFYSVGIGQISSEVPQNLSASRPQDRQFILSSKKLLLSDSGFYLCAWSVYVGGQLGYTQYFGPGTRLTVL.